This T cell receptor (beta chain) was retrieved from a study of T-cell memory formation after mild COVID-19. General observations from the study: CD4/CD8 balance characterized clones contracting day 15 to 85, and CD4+ skew characterized later expanders. Pre-infection memory carried some responding clones, suggesting that cross-reactive memory joined. The study found contracting CD4+ clones mainly in CM and EM and contracting CD8+ clones in EMRA.

Germline CDR1 is SGHVS and CDR2 is FQNEAQ. CDR3 size: 13 residues. With 1 base removed from V and 4 bases from J, the gap between germline ends came to 7 bases. MiXCR was run by TCRdb on the 5' RACE reads, yielding one entry per CDR3 protein. The sample lists roughly 49,000 distinct CDR3 sequences, 25% to 35% occurring once. This clonotype was seen more than once but under ten times. The target antigen is unknown. The sequence derives from a man between 18 and 35 years old who had mild COVID-19 (a few samples of this study predate the infection). Cell type and time point are not known. The V call is TRBV7-8, the J call TRBJ1-2; D gene ambiguous. The sample comprised PBMCs or a T cell subset sorted from them (not recorded which). This CDR3 reads CASSLEPSYGYTF. The DNA of the CDR3 is TGTGCCAGCAGCTTAGAGCCAAGCTATGGCTACACCTTC. Variable domain in full (rest from reference TRBV7-8 and TRBJ1-2): GAGVSQSPRYKVAKRGQDVALRCDPISGHVSLFWYQQALGQGPEFLTYFQNEAQLDKSGLPSDRFFAERPEGSVSTLKIQRTQQEDSAVYLCASSLEPSYGYTFGSGTRLTVV.